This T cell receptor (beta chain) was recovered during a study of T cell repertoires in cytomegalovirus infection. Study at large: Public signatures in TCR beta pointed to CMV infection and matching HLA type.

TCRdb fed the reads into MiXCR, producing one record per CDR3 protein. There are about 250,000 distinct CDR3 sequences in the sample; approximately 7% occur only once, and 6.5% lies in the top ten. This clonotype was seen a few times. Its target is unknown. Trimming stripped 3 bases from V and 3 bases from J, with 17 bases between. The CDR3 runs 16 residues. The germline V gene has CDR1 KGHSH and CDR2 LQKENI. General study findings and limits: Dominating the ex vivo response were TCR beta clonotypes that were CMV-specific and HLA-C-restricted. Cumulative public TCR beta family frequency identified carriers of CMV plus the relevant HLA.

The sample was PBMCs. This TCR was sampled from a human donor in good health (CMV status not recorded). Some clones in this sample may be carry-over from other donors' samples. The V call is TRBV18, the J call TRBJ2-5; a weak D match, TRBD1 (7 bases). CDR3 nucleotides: TGTGCCAGCTCACCCCAGGGCGCGGGGACAGAAGAGACCCAGTACTTC. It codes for CASSPQGAGTEETQYF.